A single sample is the source of the 23 T cell receptor beta chains below, sequenced in a study of prognosis after radiotherapy for stage I lung cancer. The TCR beta CDR3 region was amplified from genomic DNA, with two rounds of multiplex PCR being used for the amplification. Gene-specific primers for each TRBV and TRBJ gene drove first-round PCR. TCRdb re-derived calls from the multiplex PCR reads in MiXCR, one entry per CDR3 protein. The data hold about 18,000 distinct CDR3 sequences, with about 44% observed a single time. This material consisted of PBMCs, taken before or after stereotactic body radiation therapy (not recorded which). The source of these receptors is a donor of 50 years or more with non-small cell lung cancer.

With regard to this clonotype: Since the CDR3 does not end with the conserved phenylalanine or tryptophan, this likely comes from a read error. The genes are TRBV2 and TRBJ2-1; D is perhaps TRBD1 or TRBD2 (6 bases each). Per germline, CDR1 SNHLY and CDR2 FYNNEI. The CDR3 totals 14 residues. V was pared by 0 bases and J by 5 bases, with 8 bases between. CDR3 loop: CASSEARGHNEQFL. CDR3 nucleotides: TGTGCCAGCAGTGAAGCACGGGGGCACAATGAGCAGTTCCTC.

This clonotype came up many times. As the CDR3 is not closed by the conserved phenylalanine or tryptophan, this likely results from a read error. The chain uses TRBV5-1 and TRBJ1-2; TRBD1 might be the D (6 bases). Trimming stripped 5 bases from V and 4 bases from J, with 18 bases between. Per germline, CDR1 SGHRS and CDR2 YFSETQ. This CDR3 has 15 amino acids. Here the CDR3 DNA reads TGCGCCAGCAGGACCTTGGGGGGCGCAGGCTATGGCTACACCCTC. This codes for CASRTLGGAGYGYTL.

This clonotype counts as medium-sized. The chain carries TRBV11-2 and TRBJ2-7; TRBD2 agrees at 7 bases. The germline gives CDR1 SGHAT, CDR2 FQNNGV. The J segment lost 3 bases and the V segment lost 1 base, leaving 3 bases of the junction unmatched. CDR3 length: 14 amino acids. In DNA form, the CDR3 reads TGTGCCAGCAGCTTAGTTGCGGGAGTCTACGAGCAGTACTTC. Protein product: CASSLVAGVYEQYF.

There are many counts of this clonotype. The chain uses TRBV27 and TRBJ2-3; 7 bases line up with TRBD1. Germline V gene lookup returns CDR1 MNHEY and CDR2 SMNVEV (reference sequence). With V trimmed by 2 bases and J by 3 bases, 2 bases remained unmatched. The CDR3 is 14 residues long. The CDR3 loop is CASSLQGETDTQYF. For the CDR3, the DNA is TGTGCCAGCAGTTTACAGGGGGAGACAGATACGCAGTATTTT.

This clonotype was found many times. The V and J genes are TRBV20-1 and TRBJ2-3, with D tentatively TRBD2 (5 bases). Trimming left V 3 bases short and J 0 bases short, with 13 bases between. CDR3 length equals 15 residues. Germline values: CDR1 DFQATT, CDR2 SNEGSKA (reference sequence). In nucleotides, the CDR3 is TGCAGTGCTAGTGTGCGGGCGGCCAGCACAGATACGCAGTATTTT. It yields the protein CSASVRAASTDTQYF.

This clonotype was observed at least ten times. This chain joins TRBV20-1 and TRBJ2-7, with 9 nucleotides matching TRBD2. J gave up 0 bases and V 4 bases, and 4 bases lay outside the gene matches. CDR1 is DFQATT and CDR2 is SNEGSKA in the germline V gene (reference sequence). The CDR3 runs 14 residues. DNA of the CDR3: TGCAGTGCTATTAGCGGGAGTACCTCCTACGAGCAGTACTTC. It yields the protein CSAISGSTSYEQYF.

The J gene is TRBJ2-3, the V gene TRBV7-9, with D possibly being TRBD1 or TRBD2 (5 bases each). Germline V CDR1 and CDR2: SEHNR, FQNEAQ (reference sequence). The CDR3 sequence is 12 residues long. Between the trimmed V and J ends, which lost 3 bases and 4 bases, there was a span of 5 bases. CDR3 sequence: CASSLGADTQYF. DNA for the CDR3: TGTGCCAGCAGCTTGGGGGCAGATACGCAGTATTTT.

For this clonotype: This likely traces to a read error, being one base from a far larger clone. V and J are TRBV28 and TRBJ1-2; 7 bases align to TRBD1. With 7 bases clipped from V and 4 bases from J, the junction kept 9 bases outside the gene matches. This CDR3 spans 14 amino acids. The V gene's germline CDR1 is MDHEN and CDR2 SYDVKM. The chain's CDR3 is CASKSRQGSYGYTF. The CDR3 nucleotides read TGTGCCAGCAAATCCCGACAGGGAAGCTATGGCTACACCTTC.

This chain links TRBV11-2 with TRBJ2-7, with a tentative D call TRBD2 (5 bases). Trimming left V 2 bases short and J 7 bases short, with 30 bases between. In germline, CDR1 is SGHAT, CDR2 FQNNGV. The CDR3 is 19 amino acids. CDR3 coding DNA: TGTGCCAGCAGCTTAAAGGCCTACATCCGGGATCGATCTACGCGGGAGCAGTACTTC. This codes for CASSLKAYIRDRSTREQYF.

The sample holds many counts of this clonotype. V and J are TRBV10-3 and TRBJ2-3; 12 bases match TRBD2. The CDR3 is made up of 17 amino acids. The V gene end was trimmed by 4 bases and the J gene end by 0 bases; junction bases not matched to a gene: 5. The germline V gene has CDR1 ENHRY and CDR2 SYGVKD. CDR3 in amino acids: CAISATSGGASTDTQYF. CDR3 in DNA: TGTGCCATCAGTGCGACTAGCGGGGGAGCTAGCACAGATACGCAGTATTTT.

As concerns this clonotype: Being one base from a much bigger clone, this may be a read error. For the CDR3, the DNA is TGCGCCAGAAGCTTCCAAGAGACCCAGTACTTC. Protein sequence: CARSFQETQYF. V usage is TRBV5-1 and J usage is TRBJ2-5; no clear D. This CDR3 region has 11 residues. Germline loops: CDR1 SGHRS, CDR2 YFSETQ.

This clonotype was counted at least ten times. The chain recombines TRBV3-1 with TRBJ1-5; 11 nucleotides agree with TRBD1. V trimming: 3 bases; J trimming: 11 bases; junction bases outside the gene matches: 6. The CDR3 totals 14 residues. From germline, CDR1 is LGHDT and CDR2 YNNKEL (reference sequence). In nucleotides, the CDR3 is TGTGCCAGCAGCCAGGCCGGGACAGGGGGGGCCCAGCATTTT. Amino acid sequence: CASSQAGTGGAQHF.

This clonotype was seen only once. A much more abundant neighbour one base away suggests this may be a read error. The gene calls are TRBV27 and TRBJ1-4; TRBD1 matches 9 bases. Trimming cost V 5 bases and J 8 bases; bases outside gene matches: 9. CDR3 size: 15 residues. Per germline, CDR1 MNHEY and CDR2 SMNVEV (reference sequence). CDR3 sequence reads: CASSDAGTGNEKLFF. Written as DNA, the CDR3 is TGTGCCAGCAGTGACGCCGGGACAGGGAACGAAAAACTGTTTTTT.

The sample holds many counts of this clonotype. The chain carries TRBV9 and TRBJ1-3, with D hard to call. Germline V lookup: CDR1 SGDLS, CDR2 YYNGEE. Trimming removed 4 bases at V and 7 bases at J, with 12 bases between. The CDR3 covers 13 residues. This CDR3 reads CASSPALVNTIYF. As DNA, the CDR3 is TGTGCCAGCAGCCCCGCCTTGGTTAACACCATATATTTT.

For this clonotype: Being one base from a much bigger clone, this may be a read error. As the CDR3 is not closed by the conserved phenylalanine or tryptophan, this likely results from a read error. The V call is TRBV20-1, the J call TRBJ1-2; 7 nucleotides align to TRBD1. The CDR3 totals 15 residues. Losses at the gene ends were 6 bases for V and 5 bases for J; bases not matched to a gene: 15. CDR1 is DFQATT, CDR2 SNEGSKA, per germline (reference sequence). Written as DNA, the CDR3 is TGCAGTGCCGGATCGTCCAGGGGGGCTGGTTATGGCTACACCCTC. Translation gives CSAGSSRGAGYGYTL.

This clonotype was seen at least ten times. The chain has TRBV7-8 and TRBJ1-2; D gene ambiguous. Trimming took 1 base from V and 2 from J, leaving 8 bases between them. This CDR3 is 14 amino acids long. Germline V gene lookup returns CDR1 SGHVS and CDR2 FQNEAQ. CDR3 DNA sequence: TGTGCCAGCAGCTTAGGAGGAGGAAACTATGGCTACACCTTC. Translating it yields CASSLGGGNYGYTF.

In the case of this clonotype: A single base separates this from a much larger clone, so it may be a read error. V usage is TRBV19 and J usage is TRBJ2-4; D remains unclear. Germline-derived CDR1 and CDR2 are LNHDA and SQIVND (reference sequence). V gave up 6 bases and J gave up 0 bases, with 18 bases separating them. The CDR3 spans 17 residues. For the CDR3, the DNA is TGTGCCAGTAGACCCTGGTCCCCCTCCGTAGCCAAAAACATTCAGTACTTC. Translation: CASRPWSPSVAKNIQYF.

This clonotype was found many times. The V and J genes are TRBV7-8 and TRBJ2-7; D not resolved. The germline V and J ends were trimmed by 1 base and 6 bases, with 22 bases remaining between them. The CDR3 has 17 amino acids. Germline V gives CDR1 SGHVS, CDR2 FQNEAQ. CDR3 DNA: TGTGCCAGCAGCTTAGTTTTCTTTGGCCAGGCCGGATTCGAGCAGTACTTC. It codes for CASSLVFFGQAGFEQYF. Together with reference TRBV7-8 and TRBJ2-7, the CDR3 gives the full variable domain: GAGVSQSPRYKVAKRGQDVALRCDPISGHVSLFWYQQALGQGPEFLTYFQNEAQLDKSGLPSDRFFAERPEGSVSTLKIQRTQQEDSAVYLCASSLVFFGQAGFEQYFGPGTRLTVT.

Many counts were recorded for this clonotype. The chain joins TRBV9 to TRBJ2-3; 13 bases fit TRBD2. Germline loops: CDR1 SGDLS, CDR2 YYNGEE. With V trimmed by 0 bases and J by 5 bases, 12 bases remained unmatched. The CDR3 extends over 19 amino acids. CDR3 in DNA: TGTGCCAGCAGCGTAGCAGGGGGGACTAGCGGGGACATACAAGATACGCAGTATTTT. Amino acid sequence: CASSVAGGTSGDIQDTQYF.

The V call is TRBV6-1, the J call TRBJ2-1, with 11 bases matching TRBD2. V was pared by 6 bases and J by 5 bases, with 12 bases of the junction left unmatched. The length of the CDR3 is 17 residues. The germline V gene encodes CDR1 MNHNS and CDR2 SASEGT. The CDR3 coding sequence is TGTGCCAGCAGCCGTACCCGCAGGGGACTAGCGGACAATGAGCAGTTCTTC. Translated, it gives CASSRTRRGLADNEQFF.

Concerning this clonotype: A read error is possible here, since a much larger clone lies one base away. The chain uses TRBV5-6 and TRBJ1-4; D is possibly TRBD1 (6 bases). Germline lookup yields CDR1 SGHDT and CDR2 YYEEEE. The CDR3 is 18 residues long. The V and J ends lost 7 bases and 7 bases respectively, with 29 bases between them. The DNA for the CDR3 is TGTGCCAGCGGACCCCCCGTGACAGGTATAGCGAGAATTGAAAAACTGTTTTTT. Encoded protein: CASGPPVTGIARIEKLFF.

This sequence joins TRBV20-1 and TRBJ2-5; TRBD2 is a possible D gene (7 bases). This CDR3 region has 13 residues. The V gene lost 3 bases and the J gene lost 5 bases, with 13 bases spanning the gap. Germline assignment: CDR1 DFQATT and CDR2 SNEGSKA (reference sequence). DNA for the CDR3: TGCAGTGCTAGCGGGGGGCCATCGGAGACCCAGTACTTC. Encoded protein: CSASGGPSETQYF.

Regarding this clonotype: A far larger clone lies a single base away; this is likely a read error. The genes are TRBV7-3 and TRBJ2-7; TRBD1 is a possible D gene (5 bases). V was shortened by 5 bases and J by 1 base, with 15 bases between the two germline ends. The CDR3 covers 15 residues. CDR1 is SGHTA and CDR2 is FQGTGA in the germline V gene. The DNA of the CDR3 is TGTGCCAGCAGCACCGGACATGGCCTATCCTACGAGCAGTACTTC. It encodes CASSTGHGLSYEQYF.